The rows below give T cell receptor beta chains drawn from one sample of a study of blood T cell repertoires in COVID-19. The repertoire was sequenced with immunoSEQ multiplex PCR; TCRdb's copy has only in-frame clones and lacks some. The table shows a few hundred thousand clones, with less than 90% occurring only once. Sequenced sample: PBMCs or T cells enriched from blood (not recorded which). The receptor set was obtained from a woman aged 25-40 years who had been exposed to COVID-19. The conserved cysteine and the conserved F or W are not part of the CDR3 here.

len: 12; j_gene: TRBJ2-3; v_gene: TRBV19; CDR3aa: ASSIGQVADTQY
len: 13; j_gene: TRBJ1-5; v_gene: TRBV6-5; CDR3aa: ASTPWTGGNQPQH
len: 13; j_gene: TRBJ1-5; v_gene: TRBV10-3; CDR3aa: AISGDRGANQPQH
len: 12; j_gene: TRBJ2-3; v_gene: TRBV3-1/TRBV3-2; CDR3aa: ASSHSVVTDTQY
len: 14; j_gene: TRBJ2-7; v_gene: TRBV7-6; CDR3aa: ASSPRGGTGAYEQY
len: 11; j_gene: TRBJ2-2; v_gene: TRBV12-3/TRBV12-4; CDR3aa: ATGAGGTGELF
len: 15; j_gene: TRBJ2-5; v_gene: TRBV7-6; CDR3aa: ASSFPEIGGEAETQY
len: 12; j_gene: TRBJ2-7; v_gene: TRBV19; CDR3aa: ASSPGYAAYEQY
len: 12; j_gene: TRBJ2-2; v_gene: TRBV9; CDR3aa: ASRSGWNTGELF
len: 13; j_gene: TRBJ2-7; v_gene: TRBV5-1; CDR3aa: ASSLAGNGPYEQY
len: 15; j_gene: TRBJ2-2; v_gene: TRBV7-6; CDR3aa: ASSLVPGQTNTGELF
len: 15; j_gene: TRBJ2-6; v_gene: TRBV14; CDR3aa: ASSSGRGLSGANVLT
len: 12; j_gene: TRBJ1-5; v_gene: TRBV5-1; CDR3aa: ASSLEGANQPQH
len: 11; j_gene: TRBJ1-1; v_gene: TRBV2; CDR3aa: ASRGQMNTEAF
len: 14; j_gene: TRBJ1-4; v_gene: TRBV28; CDR3aa: ASRPTGDASLGKLF
len: 13; j_gene: TRBJ1-3; v_gene: TRBV5-4; CDR3aa: ASSYDISSGNTIY
len: 11; j_gene: TRBJ2-7; v_gene: TRBV5-1; CDR3aa: ASSESGVYEQY
len: 14; j_gene: TRBJ1-5; v_gene: TRBV18; CDR3aa: ASSPQDYGDGQPQH
len: 14; j_gene: TRBJ2-7; v_gene: TRBV28; CDR3aa: ASSSRLAGGYYEQY
len: 14; j_gene: TRBJ1-1; v_gene: TRBV5-1; CDR3aa: ASSFWTARMNTEAF
len: 12; j_gene: TRBJ1-2; v_gene: TRBV19; CDR3aa: ASKQGVFNYGYT
len: 12; j_gene: TRBJ1-1; v_gene: TRBV3-1/TRBV3-2; CDR3aa: ASSPGQGRAEAF
len: 13; j_gene: TRBJ1-6; v_gene: TRBV12-5; CDR3aa: ASGLGTATNSPLH
len: 13; j_gene: TRBJ1-6; v_gene: TRBV3-1/TRBV3-2; CDR3aa: ASSHPRDRGSPLH
len: 11; j_gene: TRBJ1-2; v_gene: TRBV11-2; CDR3aa: ASSLAGLGGST
len: 13; j_gene: TRBJ2-3; v_gene: TRBV13; CDR3aa: ASSLAQGASDTQY
len: 13; j_gene: TRBJ2-7; v_gene: TRBV27; CDR3aa: ASSPGTGGAHEQY
len: 14; j_gene: TRBJ1-1; v_gene: TRBV14; CDR3aa: ASTYSGTDMNTEAF
len: 12; j_gene: TRBJ2-7; v_gene: TRBV11-3; CDR3aa: ASSLGTGPYEQY
len: 11; j_gene: TRBJ1-3; v_gene: TRBV5-1; CDR3aa: ASSSDREGTIY
len: 11; j_gene: TRBJ1-5; v_gene: TRBV7-9; CDR3aa: ASSLGGQQPQH
len: 16; j_gene: TRBJ2-1; v_gene: TRBV20-1; CDR3aa: SASHTGGPRVVPNEQF
len: 13; j_gene: TRBJ2-5; v_gene: TRBV5-6; CDR3aa: ASNDRRGLQETQY
len: 14; j_gene: TRBJ2-1; v_gene: TRBV7-8; CDR3aa: ASSPQRGSSYNEQF
len: 14; j_gene: TRBJ1-5; v_gene: TRBV24-1; CDR3aa: ATSEGTGSPNQPQH
len: 15; j_gene: TRBJ2-3; v_gene: TRBV21-1; CDR3aa: ASSISGGTIPTDGQY
len: 15; j_gene: TRBJ1-5; v_gene: TRBV11-2; CDR3aa: ASSLVGDSYSNQPQH
len: 12; j_gene: TRBJ1-2; v_gene: TRBV5-4; CDR3aa: ASSLGGQGYGYT
len: 12; j_gene: TRBJ1-1; v_gene: TRBV18; CDR3aa: ASSSTGRNTEAF
len: 12; j_gene: TRBJ2-7; v_gene: TRBV7-6; CDR3aa: ASSHGTSPGEQY
len: 13; j_gene: TRBJ1-5; v_gene: TRBV10-3; CDR3aa: AISKDREGNQPQH
len: 15; j_gene: TRBJ1-2; v_gene: TRBV5-6; CDR3aa: ASSLDGLGGDWYGYT
len: 12; j_gene: TRBJ1-4; v_gene: TRBV3-1/TRBV3-2; CDR3aa: ASSQGPGNEKLF
len: 14; j_gene: TRBJ1-1; v_gene: TRBV6-2/TRBV6-3; CDR3aa: ASSYSPGTGDTEAF
len: 12; j_gene: TRBJ1-1; v_gene: TRBV14; CDR3aa: ASSQVHTNTEAF
len: 12; j_gene: TRBJ1-4; v_gene: TRBV25-1; CDR3aa: ASTRAGRGEKLF
len: 14; j_gene: TRBJ2-2; v_gene: TRBV10-3; CDR3aa: AISVSAGVNTGELF
len: 13; j_gene: TRBJ2-7; v_gene: TRBV19; CDR3aa: ASSISRQAGYEQY
len: 10; j_gene: TRBJ2-1; v_gene: TRBV2; CDR3aa: ASRRQYNEQF
len: 14; j_gene: TRBJ2-2; v_gene: TRBV5-1; CDR3aa: ASSADRTWNTGELF
len: 12; j_gene: TRBJ2-2; v_gene: TRBV9; CDR3aa: ASSPLGLTGELF
len: 15; j_gene: TRBJ2-7; v_gene: TRBV24-1; CDR3aa: ATSDPRDGTVSYEQY
len: 13; j_gene: TRBJ2-7; v_gene: TRBV15; CDR3aa: ATSRGQGADYEQY
len: 11; j_gene: TRBJ2-2; v_gene: TRBV14; CDR3aa: ASSLTSPGELF
len: 13; j_gene: TRBJ1-5; v_gene: TRBV18; CDR3aa: ASSPSHDENQPQH